These 27 T cell receptor beta chains came from one sample sequenced in a study of blood T cell repertoires in COVID-19. Generated by immunoSEQ multiplex PCR, the TCRdb table keeps only in-frame clones and is missing some. The table has about 100,000 clones, about 86% seen once. The sequenced material came from peripheral blood. The receptors derive from a man of 80 years or more with acute or convalescent COVID-19.

The J gene is TRBJ2-7, the V gene TRBV29-1; 8 bases fit TRBD1. The J segment lost 5 bases and the V segment lost 4 bases, leaving 7 bases of the junction unmatched. This CDR3 is built from 13 residues. Germline V lookup: CDR1 SQVTM, CDR2 ANQGSEA. CDR3 in amino acids: CSVGAGTGNEQYF. The CDR3 DNA reads TGCAGCGTTGGAGCCGGGACAGGAAACGAGCAGTACTTC.

The J gene is TRBJ1-5, the V gene TRBV7-8, with D hard to call. Deletions cut 1 base from V and 7 bases from J, with 8 bases between. The CDR3 length is 13 residues. Germline V gene sequence: CDR1 SGHVS, CDR2 FQNEAQ. CDR3 residues: CASSLGAAQPQHF. For the CDR3, the DNA is TGTGCCAGCAGCTTAGGCGCTGCCCAGCCCCAGCATTTT.

This rearrangement joins TRBV6-5 to TRBJ1-1; D call uncertain. The germline V and J ends were trimmed by 5 bases and 4 bases, with 17 bases remaining between them. CDR1 is MNHEY, CDR2 SVGAGI, per germline. The CDR3 totals 15 residues. CDR3 coding DNA: TGTGCCAGCAGTAATCTCCAAACCCGGGGCACTGAAGCTTTCTTT. Residues: CASSNLQTRGTEAFF.

The CDR3 reads CASSVALTGEAFF. For the CDR3, the DNA is TGTGCCAGCAGCGTAGCTCTGACGGGTGAAGCTTTCTTT. This sequence joins TRBV9 and TRBJ1-1; no firm D call. Germline V CDR1 and CDR2: SGDLS, YYNGEE. CDR3 length equals 13 residues. The V end lost 0 bases, the J end lost 7 bases, and 10 bases lay between the germline ends. Based on the CDR3 plus reference TRBV9 and TRBJ1-1, the full variable domain is DSGVTQTPKHLITATGQRVTLRCSPRSGDLSVYWYQQSLDQGLQFLIQYYNGEERAKGNILERFSAQQFPDLHSELNLSSLELGDSALYFCASSVALTGEAFFGQGTRLTVV.

This chain links TRBV6-1 with TRBJ2-2; no definite D call. CDR1 and CDR2 from the germline V gene are MNHNS and SASEGT. The germline V and J ends were trimmed by 1 base and 7 bases, with 4 bases remaining between them. This CDR3 is built from 12 residues. Here the CDR3 reads CASSEVYGELFF. For the CDR3, the DNA is TGTGCCAGCAGTGAAGTCTACGGGGAGCTGTTTTTT.

V usage is TRBV7-3 and J usage is TRBJ2-3; tentative D call: TRBD1 (5 bases). The germline gives CDR1 SGHTA, CDR2 FQGTGA. The CDR3 has 13 residues. Trimming cost V 4 bases and J 8 bases, with 13 bases left between them. CDR3 protein: CASSSTAQGTQYF. CDR3 sequence (DNA): TGTGCCAGCAGCTCTACAGCCCAGGGTACGCAGTATTTT. Complete variable domain (other parts from reference TRBV7-3 and TRBJ2-3): GAGVSQTPSNKVTEKGKYVELRCDPISGHTALYWYRQSLGQGPEFLIYFQGTGAADDSGLPNDRFFAVRPEGSVSTLKIQRTERGDSAVYLCASSSTAQGTQYFGPGTRLTVL.

The chain links TRBV5-1 to TRBJ2-1; 9 positions agree with TRBD1. Germline loops: CDR1 SGHRS, CDR2 YFSETQ. The length of the CDR3 is 15 residues. After removal of 3 bases from V and 7 bases from J, the junction contained 8 bases not matched to a gene. The DNA of the CDR3 is TGCGCCAGCAGCTGGACAGGGGCCGGATCTAATGAGCAGTTCTTC. Amino acid sequence: CASSWTGAGSNEQFF.

J is TRBJ2-5 and V is TRBV10-2; TRBD2 matches at 10 bases. Per the germline V gene, CDR1 is WSHSY and CDR2 is SAAADI. V lost 4 bases, J lost 3 bases, and 5 bases stayed unmatched. This CDR3 spans 15 amino acids. The CDR3: CASSGPSGSKETQYF. The CDR3 region has the DNA TGCGCCAGCAGTGGTCCTAGCGGGAGTAAAGAGACCCAGTACTTC.

The chain uses TRBV5-1 and TRBJ2-7, with D perhaps TRBD2 (6 bases). The CDR3 has 13 residues. Trimming took off 4 bases at V and 3 bases at J, with 11 bases between the two ends. Looked up from germline, CDR1 is SGHRS and CDR2 is YFSETQ. CDR3 DNA: TGCGCCAGCAGCACGGGAGCGGACTACGAGCAGTACTTC. As protein: CASSTGADYEQYF.

This chain uses TRBV15 with TRBJ2-1; 10 positions agree with TRBD2. V gave up 6 bases and J gave up 7 bases; unmatched junction bases: 9. The CDR3 is 15 residues long. Germline-derived CDR1 and CDR2 are LNHNV and YYDKDF (reference sequence). The CDR3 nucleotides read TGTGCCACCAGGGGCCCAAGCGGGAGGGAAAATGAGCAGTTCTTC. It translates to CATRGPSGRENEQFF.

The chain links TRBV30 to TRBJ2-1; no clear D gene. CDR3 length: 15 amino acids. CDR1 GTSNPN and CDR2 SVGIG come from the germline V gene (reference sequence). V was cut by 0 bases and J by 6 bases, with 15 bases left in between. CDR3 residues: CAWSVFWLEVNEQFF. DNA for the CDR3: TGTGCCTGGAGTGTATTTTGGCTAGAGGTCAATGAGCAGTTCTTC.

This chain uses TRBV19 with TRBJ2-7, with D maybe TRBD1 (5 bases). This CDR3 spans 18 amino acids. Looked up from germline, CDR1 is LNHDA and CDR2 is SQIVND (reference sequence). The V end lost 3 bases, the J end lost 2 bases, and 23 bases lay between the germline ends. The CDR3 protein is CASSMSLGIGHQTYEQYF. Written as DNA, the CDR3 is TGTGCCAGTAGTATGTCTTTGGGAATCGGACACCAGACCTACGAGCAGTACTTC.

The chain combines TRBV18 with TRBJ2-3; 10 bases fit TRBD1. The CDR3 extends over 15 amino acids. V lost 5 bases to trimming and J lost 4 bases; unmatched junction nucleotides: 6. CDR1 KGHSH and CDR2 LQKENI come from the germline V gene. Here the CDR3 DNA reads TGTGCCAGCTCAGCGGGACAGGGGATATCAGATACGCAGTATTTT. It codes for CASSAGQGISDTQYF.

This chain connects TRBV5-4 to TRBJ2-3; D is uncertain. The CDR3 runs 16 residues. Deletions cut 0 bases from V and 0 bases from J, with 11 bases between. Germline lookup yields CDR1 SGHNT and CDR2 YYREEE (reference sequence). The CDR3 bases are TGTGCCAGCAGCTTGGACCCCTTTACTAGCACAGATACGCAGTATTTT. Translated: CASSLDPFTSTDTQYF.

The chain joins TRBV6-4 to TRBJ2-7; TRBD2 aligns across 9 bases. CDR1 and CDR2 from the germline V gene are MRHNA and SNTAGT. CDR3 size: 15 residues. Unmatched junction bases numbered 11, after V lost 8 bases and J lost 3 bases. The CDR3 coding sequence is TGTGCCAGCTTCCCAGGAGGACTAGCGTTCTACGAGCAGTACTTC. Its protein is CASFPGGLAFYEQYF.

V usage is TRBV7-2 and J usage is TRBJ2-5; TRBD2 agrees at 10 bases. Germline assignment: CDR1 SGHTA and CDR2 FQGNSA. The CDR3 totals 13 residues. J gave up 3 bases and V 6 bases, and 1 base lay outside the gene matches. DNA for the CDR3: TGTGCCAGCAGAAGCGGGGGGGAAGAGACCCAGTACTTC. Translation: CASRSGGEETQYF. The full variable domain, its missing parts supplied by reference TRBV7-2 and TRBJ2-5, is GAGVSQSPSNKVTEKGKDVELRCDPISGHTALYWYRQSLGQGLEFLIYFQGNSAPDKSGLPSDRFSAERTGGSVSTLTIQRTQQEDSAVYLCASRSGGEETQYFGPGTRLLVL.

The chain links TRBV11-2 to TRBJ2-3; maybe TRBD1 (7 bases). CDR1 is SGHAT, CDR2 FQNNGV, per germline. The V gene lost 5 bases and the J gene lost 0 bases, with 15 bases spanning the gap. This CDR3 has 16 amino acids. The CDR3: CASSPLRDRSTDTQYF. As DNA, the CDR3 is TGTGCCAGCAGCCCCCTGCGGGACAGAAGCACAGATACGCAGTATTTT.

The chain recombines TRBV28 with TRBJ2-3; 8 nucleotides line up with TRBD2. V lost 9 bases to trimming and J lost 6 bases; unmatched junction nucleotides: 17. The CDR3 is 16 residues long. The germline V gene encodes CDR1 MDHEN and CDR2 SYDVKM. The CDR3 region is CASSPSYAGGGDTQYF. CDR3 DNA sequence: TGTGCCAGTTCCCCGTCTTATGCGGGAGGAGGGGATACGCAGTATTTT.

This clone showed up just a few times. J is TRBJ1-1 and V is TRBV29-1; no reliable D call. V shed 4 bases and J shed 1 base, with 10 bases lying between them. Looked up from germline, CDR1 is SQVTM and CDR2 is ANQGSEA. This CDR3 comprises 13 residues. The CDR3 DNA follows: TGCAGCGTTGCGAGGGCACAGAACACTGAAGCTTTCTTT. Residues: CSVARAQNTEAFF.

V and J are TRBV11-2 and TRBJ1-6, with TRBD1 matching over 7 bases. Germline V gives CDR1 SGHAT, CDR2 FQNNGV. Trimming at V came to 5 bases and at J to 5 bases, leaving 6 bases not matched to a gene. CDR3 size: 15 residues. As DNA, the CDR3 is TGTGCCAGCAGCGGGACAGTCAGGGATAATTCACCCCTCCACTTT. Residues: CASSGTVRDNSPLHF.

The CDR3 here is CASSLSGYDEKLFF. CDR3 nucleotides: TGTGCCAGCAGTTTATCAGGGTACGATGAAAAACTGTTTTTT. This chain connects TRBV28 to TRBJ1-4; maybe TRBD1 (5 bases). Germline CDR1 reads MDHEN; CDR2 reads SYDVKM. V was cut by 1 base and J by 6 bases, with 9 bases left in between. The CDR3 consists of 14 residues. Full variable domain (rest looked up from reference TRBV28 and TRBJ1-4): DVKVTQSSRYLVKRTGEKVFLECVQDMDHENMFWYRQDPGLGLRLIYFSYDVKMKEKGDIPEGYSVSREKKERFSLILESASTNQTSMYLCASSLSGYDEKLFFGSGTQLSVL.

The V gene is TRBV7-9, the J gene TRBJ2-3; 10 positions match TRBD1. After removal of 3 bases from V and 14 bases from J, the junction contained 2 bases not matched to a gene. CDR1 is SEHNR and CDR2 is FQNEAQ in the germline V gene (reference sequence). The CDR3 has 11 residues. DNA of the CDR3: TGTGCCAGCAGCTTCCGGGACAGGGGGTATTTT. Translation gives CASSFRDRGYF.

This rearrangement joins TRBV6-2 or TRBV6-3 to TRBJ2-7, with D maybe TRBD1 (6 bases). In germline, CDR1 is MNHEY, CDR2 SVGEGT. CDR3 length: 12 residues. V was clipped by 6 bases and J by 12 bases, with 18 bases between them. This CDR3 is CASSSHPQGPYF. The CDR3 bases are TGTGCCAGCAGCTCCCACCCGCAGGGGCCGTACTTC.

This sequence joins TRBV11-2 and TRBJ2-5; 7 nucleotides line up with TRBD1. Germline CDR1 and CDR2: SGHAT and FQNNGV. CDR3 length: 14 amino acids. After removal of 4 bases from V and 4 bases from J, the junction contained 6 bases not matched to a gene. This CDR3 is CASSSNRGGETQYF. CDR3 nucleotide sequence: TGTGCCAGCAGCTCGAACAGGGGCGGAGAGACCCAGTACTTC.

J is TRBJ1-1 and V is TRBV6-5; 7 nucleotides agree with TRBD1. This CDR3 spans 13 amino acids. The V gene end was trimmed by 7 bases and the J gene end by 5 bases; junction bases not matched to a gene: 7. CDR1 is MNHEY, CDR2 SVGAGI, per germline. The DNA of the CDR3 is TGTGCCAGCATCACGACAGGGAGGACTGAAGCTTTCTTT. As protein: CASITTGRTEAFF.

The J gene is TRBJ2-2, the V gene TRBV2; TRBD1 might be the D (6 bases). With 8 bases removed from V and 4 bases from J, the gap between germline ends came to 11 bases. Germline V gene lookup returns CDR1 SNHLY and CDR2 FYNNEI. The CDR3 sequence is 13 residues long. CDR3 coding DNA: TGTGCCAGCGGGCCCAGGGGCACCGGGGAGCTGTTTTTT. As protein: CASGPRGTGELFF.

V and J are TRBV24-1 and TRBJ2-5; 7 bases match TRBD1. Germline assignment: CDR1 KGHDR and CDR2 SFDVKD. The CDR3 contains 15 residues. Germline trimming cut 1 base from V and 2 bases from J; bases unmatched to any gene: 3. The CDR3 loop is CATSDLGTAQETQYF. CDR3 DNA sequence: TGTGCCACCAGTGATTTAGGGACAGCGCAAGAGACCCAGTACTTC.